The clone carrying this T cell receptor (beta chain) was observed a single time. These data are taken from a study of technical replicates of blood from a few donors. Only in-frame clones appear in the TCRdb table, and some are missing; sequencing was by immunoSEQ multiplex PCR. Here the sample spans roughly 76,000 clones, under 95% being singletons. The CDR3 totals 17 residues. V lost 4 bases, J lost 1 base, and 20 bases lay in between. CDR1 and CDR2 (germline): SGHTS, YDEGEE. This receptor was identified in a human donor in good health. The sample consisted of T cells isolated from PBMCs. The J gene is TRBJ1-1, the V gene TRBV5-8, with D perhaps TRBD1 (5 bases). The CDR3 DNA sequence: TGTGCCAGCAGCCCCCTAACCGGGGGTACCGGGAACACTGAAGCTTTCTTT. Its translation is CASSPLTGGTGNTEAFF.